This T cell receptor (beta chain) was recovered during a study of shared clonotypes between healthy human individuals. V shed 4 bases, J shed 5 bases, and the junction held 4 bases outside the gene matches. The germline V gene encodes CDR1 MNHEY and CDR2 SMNVEV (reference sequence). This CDR3 is 15 amino acids long. Concerning this clone itself: Other DNA sequences in this specimen translate into the identical CDR3.

This was a deep-level run. Only in-frame clones appear in the TCRdb table, and some are missing; sequencing was by immunoSEQ multiplex PCR. The sample lists roughly 500,000 clones; roughly 78% were seen once. Sequenced input: PBMCs. This clonotype originated in a woman in her thirties or forties in good health. Some clones in this sample may be carry-over from other donors' samples. The genes are TRBV27 and TRBJ2-1; 11 nucleotides align to TRBD2. The CDR3 coding sequence is TGTGCCAGCAGTTCCGGGACTAGCGGCAACAATGAGCAGTTCTTC. Translated: CASSSGTSGNNEQFF.